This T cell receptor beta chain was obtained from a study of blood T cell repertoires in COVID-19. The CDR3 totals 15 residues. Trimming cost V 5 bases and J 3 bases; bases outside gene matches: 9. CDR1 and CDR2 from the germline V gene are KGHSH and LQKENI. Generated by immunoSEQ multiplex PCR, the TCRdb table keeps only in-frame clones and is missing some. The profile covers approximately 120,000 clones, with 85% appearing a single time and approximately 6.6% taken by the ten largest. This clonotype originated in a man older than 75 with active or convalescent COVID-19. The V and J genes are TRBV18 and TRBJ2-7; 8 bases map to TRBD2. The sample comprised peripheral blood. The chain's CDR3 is CASSTSGGPLYEQYF. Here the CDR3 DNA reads TGTGCCAGCTCAACGAGCGGGGGTCCTCTCTACGAGCAGTACTTC.